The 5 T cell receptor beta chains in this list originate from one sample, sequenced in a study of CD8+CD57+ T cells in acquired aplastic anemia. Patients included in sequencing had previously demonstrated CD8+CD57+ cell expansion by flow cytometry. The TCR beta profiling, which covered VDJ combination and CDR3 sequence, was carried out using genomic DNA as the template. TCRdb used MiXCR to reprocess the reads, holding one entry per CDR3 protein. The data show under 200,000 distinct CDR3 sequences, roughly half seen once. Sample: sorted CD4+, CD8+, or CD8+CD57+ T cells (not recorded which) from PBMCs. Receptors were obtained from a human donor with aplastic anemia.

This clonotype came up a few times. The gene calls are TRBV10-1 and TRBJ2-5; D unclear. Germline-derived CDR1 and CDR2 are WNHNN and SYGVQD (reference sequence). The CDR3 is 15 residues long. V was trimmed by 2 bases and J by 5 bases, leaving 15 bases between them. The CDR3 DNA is TGCGCCAGCAGTGAGGGTGCCGCGCTGAGGGAGACCCAGTACTTC. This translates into CASSEGAALRETQYF.

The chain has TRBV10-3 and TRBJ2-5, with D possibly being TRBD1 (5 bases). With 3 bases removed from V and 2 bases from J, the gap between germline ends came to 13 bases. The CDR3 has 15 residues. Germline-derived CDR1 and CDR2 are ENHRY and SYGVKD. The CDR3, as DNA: TGTGCCATCAGTGACCCCAGTAAGGGGCAAGAGACCCAGTACTTC. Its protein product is CAISDPSKGQETQYF.

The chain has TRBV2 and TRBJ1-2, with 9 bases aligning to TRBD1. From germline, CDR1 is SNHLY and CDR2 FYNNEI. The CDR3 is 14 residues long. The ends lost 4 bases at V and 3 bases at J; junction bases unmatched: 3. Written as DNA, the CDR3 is TGTGCCAGCAGTGTACAGGGGGCGCACTATGGCTACACCTTC. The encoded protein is CASSVQGAHYGYTF. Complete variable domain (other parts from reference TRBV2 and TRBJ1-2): EPEVTQTPSHQVTQMGQEVILRCVPISNHLYFYWYRQILGQKVEFLVSFYNNEISEKSEIFDDQFSVERPDGSNFTLKIRSTKLEDSAMYFCASSVQGAHYGYTFGSGTRLTVV.

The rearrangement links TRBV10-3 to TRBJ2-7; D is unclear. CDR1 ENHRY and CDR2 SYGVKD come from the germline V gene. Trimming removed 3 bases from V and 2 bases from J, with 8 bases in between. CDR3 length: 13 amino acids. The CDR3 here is CAISDTAPYEQYF. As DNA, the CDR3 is TGTGCCATCAGTGATACCGCACCCTACGAGCAGTACTTC.

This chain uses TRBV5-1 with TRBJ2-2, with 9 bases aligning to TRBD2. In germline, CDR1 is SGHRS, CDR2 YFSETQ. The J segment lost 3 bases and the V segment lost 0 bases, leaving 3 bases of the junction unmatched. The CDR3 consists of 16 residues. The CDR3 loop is CASSLGAGGYTGELFF. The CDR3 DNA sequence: TGCGCCAGCAGCTTGGGCGCGGGAGGGTACACCGGGGAGCTGTTTTTT.